The sequence of this T cell receptor beta chain was determined in a study of molecular identifiers for immune sequencing clone quantification. Study overall: In replicates, RNA from about 20,000 or 100,000 naive CD8 cells was split five ways, four sequenced.

Previously described methods and listed TCR primers were used for bulk TCR libraries. Via MiXCR, TCRdb re-called the PCR reads, giving one row per CDR3 protein. The sample holds about 98,000 distinct CDR3 sequences, about 35% seen once. Germline V gene sequence: CDR1 MDHEN, CDR2 SYDVKM. The V segment lost 6 bases and the J segment 6 bases; nucleotides outside the gene matches: 8. This CDR3 contains 13 residues. The TCR sequence derives from a human donor in good health. Some libraries in this study had Jurkat cell RNA spiked in. This chain joins TRBV28 and TRBJ2-7, with 7 bases aligning to TRBD2. The sequencing sample was made of naive CD8+ T cells from blood, with Jurkat cell RNA spiked in. Noted subset: FACS-sorted CD8+CD4-CCR7+CD45RA+ naive T cells. The CDR3 spells CASRGDYPSEQYF. The DNA for the CDR3 is TGTGCCAGCAGGGGGGACTACCCCTCCGAGCAGTACTTC.